This T cell receptor beta chain was recovered during a study of T-cell memory formation after mild COVID-19 (dated by TCRdb to the early 2020s). With regard to the full study: TCR sequence clusters from the two donors were largely donor specific. T-cell clones expanding and contracting after mild COVID-19 in two donors were tracked by longitudinal TCRalpha and TCRbeta repertoire sequencing. Two young, previously healthy adult volunteers made up the cohort, one male and one female.

Overall study outcomes, separate from this receptor: Contracting CD4+ clones were found mainly in CM and EM memory subsets, while CD8+ clones were enriched in EMRA. Clones contracting from day 15 to 85 had balanced CD4/CD8 phenotypes, while a second wave expanding from day 15 to 37 was biased towards CD4+. Only two mild cases were covered by the study, and larger cohorts that include severe cases with pre-infection samples were considered necessary. SARS-CoV-2 specificity was not confirmed for the second-wave clones peaking on day 37. The detection of some responding clones in pre-infection memory suggests that pre-existing cross-reactive memory T cells joined the SARS-CoV-2 response.

The instrument given in TCRdb is Illumina NovaSeq 6000. Using 5'RACE with constant-segment primers, TCRalpha and TCRbeta cDNA libraries were constructed, with sample barcodes and unique molecular identifiers added in the process. RNA was extracted from every sample with Trizol reagent. The libraries were amplified in two PCR steps, and the second step added a second sample barcode and Illumina TruSeq adapters. Libraries were sequenced on an Illumina NovaSeq with 2 x 150 bp paired-end reads. Per the original workflow: With migec v1.2.7, reads were demultiplexed and then collapsed into UMI-guided consensus sequences. With mixcr v2.1.11, UMI consensuses were aligned to TRA and TRB V and J templates and assembled into clonotypes. Clonotypes were classified as expanded or contracted when called significant by both edgeR and NoisET, with noise models trained on biological replicates. edgeR calls used a false discovery rate-adjusted p below 0.01 and a log2 fold-change threshold of 1. As an exploratory analysis of dynamics, PCA with hierarchical clustering was applied to max-normalized trajectories of the 1000 most abundant clonotypes. The CD4 or CD8 phenotype of responding clones was assigned using the separately sequenced CD4+ and CD8+ repertoires. TCRdb cleaned the public reads at Q25 with fastp, built clones with MiXCR and kept in-frame beta chains. Rows are unified per CDR3 protein, each entry keeping the most common DNA and genes. The V and J calls and clone size come from TCRdb's table, not from the authors' own analysis. Across this sample there are around 340,000 distinct CDR3 sequences, with approximately 13% seen only once. The ten largest clones take up around a fifth of the sample.

With regard to this clonotype: Its binding antigen is unknown. Base qualities were left out, and no much larger clone turns up one base away.

PBMCs were isolated by Ficoll-Paque density gradient centrifugation. The sequenced sample consisted of PBMCs or a T cell subset sorted from them (not recorded which). The clonotype originates from a young man who had mild COVID-19 (a few samples of this study predate the infection). The sample titles of this study are shuffled in the database, so cell type and time point are left out; the donor was told from shared clones.

The CDR3 protein: CASSLRQGSGGQYF. The nucleotide sequence is TGTGCCAGCAGTCTCAGACAGGGGAGTGGCGGGCAGTACTTC. The chain is made from TRBV6-2 or TRBV6-3 and TRBJ2-7, and 8 junctional nucleotides match TRBD1. CDR1 and CDR2 are drawn from the germline V gene: MNHEY, SVGEGT. V lost 5 bases and J lost 9 bases, and the count of bases not matched to a germline gene is 12. The CDR3, cysteine through phenylalanine, is 14 amino acids long. Only the CDR3 portion is preserved as DNA: 42 bases, with reading frame beginning at the first base.